This paragraph covers one T cell receptor (beta chain) sequence. The sample belongs to a study of control samples from healthy donors and cancer patients. Some clones are missing from TCRdb's copy, which holds only in-frame ones; the method was immunoSEQ multiplex PCR. This sample carries 80,000 or so clones, roughly 91% of them seen once, and the ten largest clones take around 17%. The germline V gene encodes CDR1 LGHNA and CDR2 YNFKEQ. The CDR3 contains 15 residues. Trimming pared 0 bases from V and 0 bases from J, leaving 8 bases between. The chain carries TRBV4-2 and TRBJ1-2, with D unresolved. The sample comprised blood. The source of this sequence is a man aged 50 or older in good health. The CDR3: CASSQEDGANYGYTF. The CDR3 region has the DNA TGTGCCAGCAGCCAAGAGGACGGTGCTAACTATGGCTACACCTTC.